This T cell receptor (beta chain) derives from a study of cytomegalovirus exposure and HLA in healthy donors. About this clone: At one end, the junction sequence differs from germline, possibly due to a read error.

Clones were sequenced by immunoSEQ multiplex PCR, and TCRdb holds only the in-frame ones, with some missing. Of 250,000 or so clones listed, approximately 84% were seen once; the top ten hold 12%. CDR1 is SGHRS and CDR2 is YFSETQ in the germline V gene. CDR3 length: 16 residues. Sequencing was carried out using PBMCs. The V and J genes are TRBV5-1 and TRBJ1-2; 8 positions match TRBD1. This clonotype was obtained from a young man in good health and CMV-seropositive. The CDR3: CASRLGTSDRAYGYTF. DNA for the CDR3: TGCGCCAGCAGATTGGGGACCTCGGACAGGGCCTATGGCTACACCTTC.